This is a list of T cell receptor beta chains from one sample in a study of CD8 T cells in ankylosing spondylitis. TCRdb recomputed calls from the 5' RACE reads with MiXCR, one row per CDR3 protein. The sample includes approximately 290,000 distinct CDR3 sequences, around 21% seen only once; the top ten take under 4%. The specimen was blood, either unsorted or a sorted T cell fraction (not recorded which). Receptor source: a female donor with ankylosing spondylitis or in good health (not recorded which). Each CDR3 is given with its conserved first and last residue. A D gene is named only where the DNA matches it firmly. Clone size is shown for a subset of rows, as once, few, many or a class of expanded clone.

j_gene | d_gene | abundance | v_gene | CDR3aa | CDR3nt
TRBJ2-3 | TRBD2 | few | TRBV5-1 | CASSLTSGRADTQYF | TGCGCCAGCAGCTTGACTAGCGGGAGGGCAGATACGCAGTATTTT
TRBJ2-5 | NA | NA | TRBV7-6 | CASSLGQVGGTQYF | TGTGCCAGCAGCTTAGGCCAGGTTGGGGGGACCCAGTACTTC
TRBJ2-4 | NA | NA | TRBV20-1 | CSAEGGGGNIQYF | TGCAGTGCGGAGGGGGGTGGGGGGAACATTCAGTACTTC
TRBJ2-1 | TRBD2 | NA | TRBV2 | CASTRGGSHRRYEQFF | TGTGCCAGCACCAGAGGCGGGAGCCATCGGAGGTATGAGCAGTTCTTC
TRBJ2-7 | TRBD2 | NA | TRBV20-1 | CSAERLPAGGSRYEQYF | TGCAGTGCCGAACGATTACCTGCGGGCGGGAGTCGCTACGAGCAGTACTTC
TRBJ2-3 | NA | few | TRBV7-2 | CAVRGADTQYF | TGTGCCGTCAGGGGGGCAGATACGCAGTATTTT
TRBJ1-4 | NA | NA | TRBV7-2 | CASSQTALNEKLFF | TGTGCCAGCAGCCAGACGGCCCTTAATGAAAAACTGTTTTTT
TRBJ2-1 | TRBD2 | many | TRBV12-3/TRBV12-4 | CATKIAGGNEQFF | TGTGCCACCAAAATAGCGGGAGGTAATGAGCAGTTCTTC
TRBJ2-5 | TRBD2 | NA | TRBV2 | CASSELAGGLETQYF | TGTGCCAGCAGCGAACTAGCGGGAGGGCTAGAGACCCAGTACTTC
TRBJ2-3 | TRBD2 | few | TRBV25-1 | CASSRTSNTQYF | TGTGCCAGCAGTCGGACTAGCAATACGCAGTATTTT